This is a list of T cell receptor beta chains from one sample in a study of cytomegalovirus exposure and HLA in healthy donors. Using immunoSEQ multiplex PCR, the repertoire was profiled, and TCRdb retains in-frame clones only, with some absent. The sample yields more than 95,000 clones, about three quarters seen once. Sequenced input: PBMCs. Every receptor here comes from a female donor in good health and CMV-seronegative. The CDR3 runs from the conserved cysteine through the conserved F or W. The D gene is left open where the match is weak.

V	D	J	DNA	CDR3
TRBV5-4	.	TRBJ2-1	TGTGCCAGCAGCCGATCGGGGGTCACCTACAATGAGCAGTTCTTC	CASSRSGVTYNEQFF
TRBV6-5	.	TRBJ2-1	TGTGCCAGCAGTTACGGCCGAAACAATGAGCAGTTCTTC	CASSYGRNNEQFF
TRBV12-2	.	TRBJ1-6	TGTGCAAGTCGCTTACAGGGTAATCTTGGTTCACCCCTCCACTTT	CASRLQGNLGSPLHF
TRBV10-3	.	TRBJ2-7	TGTGCCATCAGGGGGGGACAGAGCCACGAGCAGTACTTC	CAIRGGQSHEQYF
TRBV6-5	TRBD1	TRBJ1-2	TGTGCCAGCAGCAGGGGACAGAACTATGGCTACACCTTC	CASSRGQNYGYTF
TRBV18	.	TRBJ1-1	TGTGCCAGCTCGCCTCAAGGACAGACTGAAGCTTTCTTT	CASSPQGQTEAFF
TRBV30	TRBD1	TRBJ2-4	TGTGCCTGGACAGCACAGGGGCTAGCCAAAAACATTCAGTACTTC	CAWTAQGLAKNIQYF
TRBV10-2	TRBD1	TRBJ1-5	TGCGCCAGCAGCGACAGGGCGAGCAATCAGCCCCAGCATTTT	CASSDRASNQPQHF
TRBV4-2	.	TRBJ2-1	TGTGCCAGCAGCCCTGGGACTCTCTCCTACAATGAGCAGTTCTTC	CASSPGTLSYNEQFF
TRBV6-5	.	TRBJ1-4	TGTGCCAGCAGTTACTCTCTGGGCCGAACTAATGAAAAACTGTTTTTT	CASSYSLGRTNEKLFF
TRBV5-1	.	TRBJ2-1	TGCGCCAGCAGCTTGGACAGCAACAATGAGCAGTTCTTC	CASSLDSNNEQFF
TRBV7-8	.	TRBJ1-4	TGTGCCAGCAGCCAAGCACGGCGCAGGAATGAAAAACTGTTTTTT	CASSQARRRNEKLFF